This entry concerns a single T cell receptor beta chain. The antigen this receptor binds is unknown. The sample holds no much larger clone one base away, and base qualities are not on file. This record belongs to a study of cytomegalovirus exposure and HLA in healthy donors (dated by TCRdb to the late 2010s). Regarding the research as a whole: In an earlier analysis of several hundred of the donors, around 290 Gb of sequence data and 90 million to 120 million unique TCR beta sequences from approximately 180 million T cells were reported. An earlier analysis of roughly 580 of the donors used high-throughput TCR beta sequencing to judge whether each TCR beta V gene segment behaved as functional or pseudogenic. HLA typing included class I and class II loci at four-digit resolution. A later analysis re-analyzed previously published TCR beta repertoires from roughly 690 donors and added high-resolution HLA genotyping to study TCR occurrence patterns. The study profiled the T cell repertoires of fewer than 850 subjects by immunosequencing and related them to cytomegalovirus serostatus. Typing coverage varied by locus: roughly 629-640 donors for A, B, C, DRB1 and DQB1; some 520 for DQA1; around 610 for DPA1; around 490 for DPB1. Roughly 300 gigabases of sequencing data and about 92 million unique TCR sequences made up an early release that covered nearly 650 HLA-typed donors. Of the roughly 400 genotyped donors, less than 90% were placed in the genetic ancestry cluster associated with self-reported Caucasian donors. The study was designed to test whether signatures of past pathogen exposure could be identified by cataloging public T cell receptors. Every discovery cohort repertoire had been produced on one sequencing platform. In addition to the first cohort of 650 to 750 subjects, a separate validation cohort of 120 different subjects was used. Roughly 5 DR-DQ haplotypes were handled as single units for association and clustering, since linkage in the cohort was strong. A later genetic analysis took genome-wide SNP genotypes for about 55% of the 666 donors and used that subset as a discovery cohort. To predict cytomegalovirus infection status, the study brought together high-throughput TCR immunosequencing, statistical association of individual TCRs with disease status, and machine learning. Rather than drawing on any new phenotypic data, the later analysis identified candidate immune exposures from TCR beta sequences and the way those sequences occurred across donors. Among some 400 genotyped donors of the cohort, an average of approximately 240,000 unique TCR beta nucleotide sequences was sequenced per donor, of which roughly 18% were non-productive. Alongside the repertoire data, information on donor age, sex, ethnicity and CMV serostatus was compiled. Here is what the overall study found, with its caveats: Some IMGT-functional V segments, including TRBV6-2 and TRBV6-3, could not be told apart with the 87-base-pair reads, so those segments were excluded. HLA typing was unavailable for some donors at each locus, so association tests used only the typed subset. Sequencing depth was assumed to be roughly uniform across donors in the presence/absence analyses, though that assumption may not hold. In a later analysis, TCR association rates were found to vary across HLA loci, with the most associated TCRs seen for DRB1 alleles and the fewest for HLA-C alleles. In vitro tests confirmed that three of the cytomegalovirus-associated TCR beta chains recognize cytomegalovirus antigens. Most TCR sequences were observed very rarely across donors, whereas some public TCRs were present in many individuals. A later genetic analysis reported fewer N-insertions in productive TCRs among donors in an Asian-associated ancestry cluster than the roughly 650-donor mean. A total of around 150 TCR beta chains were listed by the study as associated with cytomegalovirus. For the cohort, immune exposure information was limited to CMV serostatus. Assigning TCR associations to individual alleles was difficult when HLA alleles, especially DR and DQ, strongly co-occurred. Compared with equally common non-associated chains, HLA-associated TCR beta chains in a later analysis were more clonally expanded and had lower generation probabilities. In an earlier analysis of around 600 of the donors, most TCR beta V segments were observed in productive rearrangements about 87% or about 30% of the time, broadly matching IMGT annotations. Because counts were too low, about 17 rarely observed V segments, including chromosome 9 orphons, were excluded from the earlier analysis of 587 of the donors. Most CMV-associated TCR beta chains appeared to be HLA-restricted in a later analysis, and the HLA associations seemed to be driven largely by CMV exposure. It was suggested by the authors that the approach could potentially be generalized to other disease states and immunological phenotypes. A cluster of highly shared sequence variants was judged likely to represent a technical artifact of the sequencing pipeline. An association between a missense DCLRE1C variant and V-gene and J-gene trimming of TCR beta chains was found in a later genetic analysis and replicated in an independent cohort. Linkage disequilibrium might explain the correlated functional status among segregating V segments, but an unknown experimental factor could not be ruled out. A further reported finding was that TCR beta sequences accurately predicted the HLA-A and HLA-B alleles for most subjects in the first cohort. In this cohort, only TCR beta chains were sequenced, and detectable features were limited by the absence of alpha or paired-chain data. At a false discovery rate of 0.05, a later analysis linked roughly 17,000 TCR beta sequences to specific HLA alleles. The classifier was reported to diagnose cytomegalovirus status with high specificity and sensitivity in both the original and validation cohorts. In a later analysis, several top co-occurrence clusters were reported to appear linked to parvovirus B19, influenza, CMV and Epstein-Barr virus.

The CDR3, from cysteine to phenylalanine, totals 16 residues. Just the 48-base CDR3 DNA is kept, in frame starting at base 1. The germline V gene (reference sequence) yields MNHEY for CDR1 and SMNVEV for CDR2. Trimming accounts for 3 bases at V and 9 bases at J, while the number of junction bases matched to no gene is 7. The cohort consisted of 670 or so healthy bone marrow donors. Cohort members were all nominally healthy when sampled, although unrecorded immune exposures were likely present. The donor tested CMV seronegative and was one of the 352 seronegative cohort members. A peripheral blood sample was provided by each donor, and peripheral blood mononuclear cells were used for TCR beta sequencing. Genomic DNA extraction from the blood cell samples was performed with the Qiagen DNeasy Blood Extraction Kit. Library preparation was by the immunoSEQ multiplex PCR assay. A mixture of 60 forward primers for TCR Vbeta segments and 13 reverse primers for TCR Jbeta segments was used in the multiplex PCR. A multiplex PCR assay on genomic DNA amplified the CDR3 region of rearranged TCR beta genes. The amplified TCR beta libraries were sequenced on the Illumina HiSeq System as 87-base-pair reads. The published analysis was carried out like this. In a later analysis, tens of millions of unique TCR beta chains were counted across the 500 to 850 repertoires, and around 10 million of these chains were shared by at least two donors. Raw reads were error-corrected and collapsed into unique sequences with a nearest-neighbor algorithm that merged closely related sequences to remove PCR and sequencing errors. V, D and J gene segments were assigned by aligning CDR3 sequences to IMGT reference sequences. For a sequence to be retained, a match of at least six nucleotides was required to both a V gene segment and a J gene segment. Rearrangements were called productive when the CDR3 lacked stop codons and stayed in frame with V and J; all others were non-productive. Following IMGT convention, CDR3 was defined as the stretch from the second conserved V-encoded cysteine to the conserved J-encoded phenylalanine. The earlier analysis of some 580 of the donors excluded any sequence lacking an unambiguous match to a single V gene segment. In an earlier analysis of some 590 of the donors, a V segment was called functional when productive rearrangements were above 56.7%, and segregating when the standard deviation between donors exceeded 5%. To diagnose cytomegalovirus status from the catalog of TCR beta chain sequences, a statistical classification framework was built. In a later analysis, TCR nucleotide sequences were compared against IMGT/GENE-DB human TR gene sequences so that V and J genes could be assigned. In a later analysis, CDR3 sequences and most-parsimonious VDJ recombination scenarios were assigned using the TCRdist pipeline. In a later analysis, each TCR beta chain was defined by its CDR3 amino acid sequence together with its V-gene family, and reads without a unique V-gene family were excluded. In a later analysis, 500 to 650 highly shared, low-generation-probability nucleotide sequences were removed to address suspected cross-contamination and a sequencing artifact. For each public chain, a later analysis derived a clonal expansion index from normalized ranks of inferred template counts within each repertoire. In a later analysis, generation probabilities were computed with a VDJ recombination model fitted to out-of-frame rearrangements, and the resulting probabilities were checked against IGoR. Hypergeometric tests were used in a later analysis to score TCR-TCR, TCR-HLA and TCR-CMV co-occurrence, with a repertoire-size bias correction applied to the TCR pairs. A later analysis estimated false discovery rates by permuting HLA or CMV assignments 20 times. In a later analysis, co-occurring TCRs were grouped with DBSCAN, and TCRdist sequence similarity was added when clustering was performed within HLA-allele-positive subsets. Repertoires with fewer than 30,000 or more than 120,000 public chains, plus five repertoires with anomalous nucleotide sharing, were excluded from co-occurrence clustering. Held by TCRdb, this immuneACCESS table contains in-frame sequences only and omits some clones. Under half of the omission traces to an unresolved V gene where checked; the cause of the rest is unknown. V, J and clone size derive from that table, while D and trimming were established from the DNA sequence. Within this sample are 180,000 or so clones, with less than 80% of them counted one time only. The ten largest account for about 0.8% of the sample.

The sequenced material came from PBMCs. The chain was built from TRBV27 and TRBJ2-1; 14 central bases correspond to TRBD2. The source of this sequence is a female donor in good health and CMV-seronegative. The sequence in DNA is TGTGCCAGCAGTTTGGTAGGACTAGCGGGGGGCCGTGAGCAGTTCTTC. Translation gives CASSLVGLAGGREQFF.